One sample yielded the 21 T cell receptor beta chains listed below, sequenced in a study of monozygotic twins with inflammatory bowel disease. From the 5' RACE reads, TCRdb lists one entry per CDR3 protein and no DNA. The record lists 150,000 to 200,000 distinct CDR3 sequences, of which the ten most abundant hold approximately 2.5%. Source material: blood. Receptor source: a human donor with ulcerative colitis or Crohn's disease, or a healthy co-twin of an affected twin (not recorded which).

J is TRBJ2-3 and V is TRBV5-4; TCRdb calls TRBD2, which cannot be checked without DNA. This CDR3 has 17 amino acids. The germline gives CDR1 SGHNT, CDR2 YYREEE (reference sequence). The CDR3 loop is CASSRGLAGSLGDTQYF.

The CDR3 sequence: CASSPFRPEQETQYF. The rearrangement uses TRBV18 and TRBJ2-5. The CDR3 loop spans 15 amino acids. The germline CDR1 and CDR2 sequences are KGHSH and LQKENI.

The chain recombines TRBV12-3 or TRBV12-4 with TRBJ1-1; TCRdb designates TRBD1, a call that cannot be tested without DNA. The CDR3 runs 15 residues. CDR3 amino acids: CASSSRGIGNTEAFF.

The CDR3 spells CASSQDKGAYTEAFF. The rearrangement links TRBV14 to TRBJ1-1; the D call from TCRdb, TRBD1, cannot be confirmed without DNA. CDR3 length: 15 residues. The V gene's germline CDR1 is SGHDN and CDR2 FVKESK.

The chain combines TRBV18 with TRBJ2-2; TCRdb designates TRBD2, a call that cannot be tested without DNA. The CDR3 is made up of 17 amino acids. Germline V CDR1 and CDR2: KGHSH, LQKENI. This CDR3 reads CASSPPLSGSRTGELFF.

The V call is TRBV3-1, the J call TRBJ2-1; no DNA is available, so the TRBD2 call from TCRdb remains unchecked. Looked up from germline, CDR1 is LGHDT and CDR2 is YNNKEL (reference sequence). The CDR3 is 14 residues long. The CDR3 is CASSQDGPAREQFF.

This chain uses TRBV6-2 or TRBV6-3 with TRBJ2-5; the D call from TCRdb, TRBD2, cannot be confirmed without DNA. Germline V gene sequence: CDR1 MNHEY, CDR2 SVGEGT. The CDR3 runs 13 residues. CDR3 amino acids: CASRSSSRETQYF.

V and J are TRBV19 and TRBJ1-5. Germline assignment: CDR1 LNHDA and CDR2 SQIVND (reference sequence). The CDR3 has 16 amino acids. CDR3: CASSIQDNSLNQPQHF.

V is TRBV30 and J is TRBJ2-5; TCRdb outputs TRBD2, but without DNA this stays unchecked. The CDR3 has 15 residues. The V gene's germline CDR1 is GTSNPN and CDR2 SVGIG (reference sequence). The CDR3 region is CAWSVGSPGQETQYF. Based on the CDR3 plus reference TRBV30 and TRBJ2-5, the full variable domain is SQTIHQWPATLVQPVGSPLSLECTVEGTSNPNLYWYRQAAGRGLQLLFYSVGIGQISSEVPQNLSASRPQDRQFILSSKKLLLSDSGFYLCAWSVGSPGQETQYFGPGTRLLVL.

The chain carries TRBV19 and TRBJ1-2; TCRdb indicates TRBD1, and absent DNA this call remains unverified. Germline values: CDR1 LNHDA, CDR2 SQIVND (reference sequence). This CDR3 has 15 residues. This chain's CDR3 is CASTLQGQANYGYTF.

CDR3 sequence reads: CASSFEGRGDEQFF. V gene TRBV7-2 combines with J gene TRBJ2-1; the TCRdb D gene call, TRBD1, has no DNA to confirm it. In germline, CDR1 is SGHTA, CDR2 FQGNSA. The CDR3 consists of 14 residues.

The CDR3 is CASSRRAANEKLFF. The V gene is TRBV21-1, the J gene TRBJ1-4; TCRdb reports TRBD1, a call that lacks DNA to check it against. TRBV21-1 is a listed pseudogene. CDR3 length: 14 residues.

V usage is TRBV10-3 and J usage is TRBJ2-7; the TCRdb call, TRBD1, lacks DNA for checking. Germline-derived CDR1 and CDR2 are ENHRY and SYGVKD. This CDR3 contains 15 residues. The CDR3 loop reads CAISAKGGTSYEQYF.

CDR3 sequence reads: CASSRGQGGSPLHF. J is TRBJ1-6 and V is TRBV27; there is no DNA to check the TCRdb D call of TRBD1. This CDR3 has 14 residues. Germline V gene lookup returns CDR1 MNHEY and CDR2 SMNVEV (reference sequence).

The genes are TRBV6-1 and TRBJ1-6; the TRBD1 assignment by TCRdb is unverifiable without DNA. Germline lookup yields CDR1 MNHNS and CDR2 SASEGT. The CDR3 has 19 residues. CDR3 in amino acids: CASSEWRIGGKAYNSPLHF.

The chain uses TRBV27 and TRBJ2-1; TCRdb names TRBD2, which stays unverified in the absence of DNA. The germline CDR1 and CDR2 sequences are MNHEY and SMNVEV (reference sequence). The CDR3 length is 16 residues. The CDR3 sequence is CASSLRRGSIHNEQFF.

CDR3 residues: CASSPRTGFDQPQHF. V and J are TRBV19 and TRBJ1-5; TCRdb calls TRBD1, which cannot be checked without DNA. Germline CDR1 is LNHDA and CDR2 is SQIVND (reference sequence). The CDR3 sequence is 15 residues long.

CDR3 in amino acids: CSARGLQETQYF. This sequence joins TRBV20-1 and TRBJ2-5; TCRdb's D gene call, TRBD2, goes unchecked for lack of DNA. The CDR3 is made up of 12 amino acids. Germline V lookup: CDR1 DFQATT, CDR2 SNEGSKA (reference sequence).

The rearrangement uses TRBV7-9 and TRBJ2-5; the D call of TRBD1 rests on TCRdb alone, since no DNA is present to check it. The CDR3 sequence is 15 residues long. The germline CDR1 and CDR2 sequences are SEHNR and FQNEAQ (reference sequence). The CDR3: CASSSWDKTKETQYF.

J is TRBJ1-5 and V is TRBV20-1; the TCRdb D gene call, TRBD1, has no DNA to confirm it. Germline V lookup: CDR1 DFQATT, CDR2 SNEGSKA (reference sequence). This CDR3 region has 15 residues. The CDR3 loop is CSATGGRVPSQPQHF.

J is TRBJ2-1 and V is TRBV7-2. There are 15 residues in the CDR3. Per germline, CDR1 SGHTA and CDR2 FQGNSA. The CDR3 protein is CASSLHPISYNEQFF.